These 21 T cell receptor beta chains were sequenced from one sample in a study of tumor and adjacent non-tumor tissue in lung cancer. RNA was extracted from bulk tissue without any cell sorting. The normal lung tissue was taken more than 3 cm from the tumor edge. TCRbeta libraries were built with three rounds of nested PCR, modified from ARM-PCR. TCRdb called the multiplex PCR reads again in MiXCR, with one record for every CDR3 protein. In the table there are tens of thousands of distinct CDR3 sequences, more than 75% of which are singletons. Sequencing used distant non-tumor lung tissue. Every receptor here comes from a man aged 60 to 75 with non-small cell lung cancer.

About this clonotype: A junction end diverges from the germline sequence, so it may reflect a read error. V and J are TRBV29-1 and TRBJ2-7; TRBD1 matches at 7 bases. The germline V gene has CDR1 SQVTM and CDR2 ANQGSEA. The CDR3 spans 12 residues. The chain's CDR3 is CSARQGSYKQYF. CDR3 DNA: TGCAGCGCCAGACAGGGTAGCTACAAGCAATACTTC.

As concerns this clonotype: This sequence may be a read error, since a much larger clone differs from it by one base. This chain uses TRBV5-1 with TRBJ2-7; tentative D call: TRBD1 (6 bases). Trimming shortened V by 6 bases and J by 1 base, and 11 bases separated the two germline ends. The CDR3 runs to 13 residues. Germline CDR1 reads SGHRS; CDR2 reads YFSETQ. CDR3 nucleotides: TGCGCCAGCATCTGGGACAAGTCCTACGAGCAGTACTTC. Protein sequence: CASIWDKSYEQYF.

In the case of this clonotype: A much larger clone lies a single base off, so this may be a read error. A read error is likely, as this CDR3 ends without the conserved phenylalanine or tryptophan. The V and J genes are TRBV24-1 and TRBJ2-2; a weak D match, TRBD1 (5 bases). Germline-derived CDR1 and CDR2 are KGHDR and SFDVKD. V lost 1 base and J lost 3, with 5 bases in between. This CDR3 is 14 amino acids long. This CDR3 reads CATSDFRDTGELFY. DNA for the CDR3: TGTGCCACCAGTGATTTCAGGGACACCGGGGAGCTGTTTTAT.

Concerning this clonotype: An end of the junction differs from the germline gene, which may be a read error. This chain connects TRBV5-1 to TRBJ2-2; D assignment may be TRBD1 or TRBD2 (5 bases each). This CDR3 is built from 14 residues. Germline V gene data show CDR1 as SGHRS and CDR2 as YFSETQ. CDR3 sequence: CASSLGQNTWELSF. In nucleotides, the CDR3 is TGCGCCAGCAGCTTGGGACAGAACACCTGGGAGCTGTCTTTT.

About this clonotype itself: Mismatch with germline at one junction end may stem from a read error. The J gene is TRBJ2-1, the V gene TRBV4-1; 8 nucleotides match TRBD2. CDR1 and CDR2 (germline): MGHRA, YSYEKL. This CDR3 has 15 residues. This CDR3 is CANSQLADSYNEQFF. The CDR3 nucleotides are TGCGCCAACAGCCAACTAGCGGACTCCTATAATGAGCAGTTCTTC.

This clonotype has a handful of counts. One junction end disagrees with the germline gene, perhaps due to a read error. V and J are TRBV11-1 and TRBJ2-2; D perhaps matches TRBD2 (5 bases). Germline V gene sequence: CDR1 SGHAT, CDR2 FQDESV (reference sequence). This CDR3 spans 14 amino acids. The CDR3 coding sequence is TGTGTCAGCAACTATACTAATGGCACCGGGGAACTGTTTTTT. This gives the protein CVSNYTNGTGELFF.

This clonotype was seen only once. Germline and junction disagree at one end, which may indicate a read error. V usage is TRBV6-5 and J usage is TRBJ1-1; D is unclear. The CDR3 runs to 14 residues. CDR1 is MNHEY, CDR2 SVGAGI, per germline. CDR3 nucleotide sequence: TGTGCCAGAAGTTCCTTACAGTCCCCGCTGTTGGCCTTCTTT. Residues: CARSSLQSPLLAFF.

This clonotype was counted a single time. The CDR3 nucleotides are TGTGCCAGCAGTTACGATAGCATGCCCGGCTACACCTTC. It encodes CASSYDSMPGYTF. The genes are TRBV12-3 or TRBV12-4 and TRBJ1-2; D gene unclear. V lost 4 bases, J lost 8 bases, and 14 bases lay in between. The CDR3 extends over 13 amino acids.

The chain is built from TRBV10-1 and TRBJ2-3, with 8 bases fitting TRBD2. This CDR3 has 19 amino acids. CDR1 and CDR2 (germline): WNHNN, SYGVQD (reference sequence). CDR3 sequence reads: CVRSAAGLGGGVSTDTQYF. CDR3 coding DNA: TGCGTCAGAAGTGCGGCGGGACTAGGGGGAGGCGTGAGCACAGATACGCAGTATTTT.

Details on this clonotype: One end of the junction fails to match germline, which may point to a read error. V usage is TRBV6-5 and J usage is TRBJ2-7, with 11 bases identical to TRBD1. This CDR3 contains 15 residues. CDR1 and CDR2 from the germline V gene are MNHEY and SVGAGI. In nucleotides, the CDR3 is TGTGCCAGCAGTTTAGGACAGGGGGCCTCCTACGAACAGTACTTC. Its protein product is CASSLGQGASYEQYF.

This clonotype came up once. A read error may produce the germline difference seen at one junction end. The rearrangement links TRBV24-1 to TRBJ2-5; D perhaps matches TRBD2 (5 bases). The CDR3 spans 15 residues. Germline CDR1 is KGHDR and CDR2 is SFDVKD. The CDR3 nucleotides are TGTGCCACCAGTGTCGGTAGAGGGCTGGGAAAGACCCATTACTTC. It is translated as CATSVGRGLGKTHYF.

In the case of this clonotype: The germline gene is not matched at one end of the junction; a read error may be the cause. The chain combines TRBV28 with TRBJ2-1; 10 bases align to TRBD2. Germline V CDR1 and CDR2: MDHEN, SYDVKM. The CDR3 extends over 15 amino acids. This CDR3 is CVSSFPLAGADEHFF. In DNA form, the CDR3 reads TGTGTCAGCAGTTTCCCGCTAGCGGGAGCCGATGAGCATTTCTTC.

Worth noting for this clonotype: The CDR3 carries no conserved terminal phenylalanine or tryptophan, so it likely arises from a read error. The rearrangement joins TRBV6-5 to TRBJ2-7, with D hard to call. The CDR3 contains 15 residues. Germline values: CDR1 MNHEY, CDR2 SVGAGI. Here the CDR3 reads CAISYSRRETAEQYI. The CDR3 nucleotides are TGTGCCATCAGTTACTCGAGGCGTGAGACGGCCGAGCAGTACATC.

The chain carries TRBV30 and TRBJ2-1; maybe TRBD2 (5 bases). V was clipped by 3 bases and J by 6 bases, with 12 bases between them. The germline V gene has CDR1 GTSNPN and CDR2 SVGIG (reference sequence). The CDR3 is made up of 13 amino acids. The CDR3 is CAWRPRRGNEQFF. The CDR3, as DNA: TGTGCCTGGAGACCTCGCCGGGGCAATGAGCAGTTCTTC.

By frequency in the sample, this clonotype is medium-sized. This chain links TRBV29-1 with TRBJ2-1; D not certain. The V and J ends lost 6 bases and 5 bases respectively, with 11 bases between them. This CDR3 spans 12 amino acids. CDR1 is SQVTM, CDR2 ANQGSEA, per germline. This chain's CDR3 is CSVNYADNEQFF. CDR3 nucleotides: TGCAGCGTAAATTATGCGGACAATGAGCAGTTCTTC.

Sample share makes this clonotype medium-sized. V usage is TRBV29-1 and J usage is TRBJ1-2, with D hard to call. CDR3 length: 11 amino acids. The V and J ends lost 6 bases and 7 bases respectively, with 12 bases between them. CDR1 SQVTM and CDR2 ANQGSEA come from the germline V gene. The CDR3 bases are TGCAGCGTATTTGGGCATGGTGGCTACACCTTC. Encoded protein: CSVFGHGGYTF.

There are many counts of this clonotype. This chain connects TRBV11-2 to TRBJ2-3, with a weak D call TRBD1 (6 bases). Germline values: CDR1 SGHAT, CDR2 FQNNGV. V was pared by 1 base and J by 7 bases, with 15 bases between. This CDR3 is 15 amino acids long. The CDR3 sequence: CASSLGPPGDHTQYF. DNA of the CDR3: TGTGCCAGCAGCTTAGGACCCCCAGGGGACCATACGCAGTATTTT.

Of note for this clonotype: One end of the junction varies from germline; a read error may be responsible. This chain joins TRBV11-3 and TRBJ2-1; 13 bases are a match to TRBD2. The germline gives CDR1 SGHNT, CDR2 YENEEA. The CDR3 loop spans 14 amino acids. CDR3 sequence: CASNFGTSGNVQFF. CDR3 DNA sequence: TGCGCCAGCAACTTTGGGACTAGCGGGAATGTGCAGTTCTTC. The full variable domain, in which reference TRBV11-3 and TRBJ2-1 provide the parts outside the CDR3, is EAGVVQSPRYKIIEKKQPVAFWCNPISGHNTLYWYLQNLGQGPELLIRYENEEAVDDSQLPKDRFSAERLKGVDSTLKIQPAELGDSAVYLCASNFGTSGNVQFFGPGTRLTVL.

As to this clonotype: At one boundary the junction diverges from the germline segment, which might be a read error. The V call is TRBV6-1, the J call TRBJ2-3; possibly TRBD2 for D (6 bases). This CDR3 is 12 amino acids long. The germline V gene encodes CDR1 MNHNS and CDR2 SASEGT. The DNA for the CDR3 is TGTGCCAGCACTCCTAGCGCAGATACGCAATATTTT. This sequence encodes CASTPSADTQYF.

This clonotype was found many times. Written as DNA, the CDR3 is TGCAGTGCTAGAGCGGAAGGGAGAGGGGTATCGCCCCAGCATTTT. Translated, it gives CSARAEGRGVSPQHF. The gene calls are TRBV20-1 and TRBJ1-5; weak D call: TRBD1 (5 bases). Germline V gene data show CDR1 as DFQATT and CDR2 as SNEGSKA (reference sequence). The germline V and J ends were trimmed by 1 base and 9 bases, with 19 bases remaining between them. The CDR3 consists of 15 residues.

Worth noting for this clonotype: Likely a read error: the CDR3 ends without its conserved phenylalanine or tryptophan. V usage is TRBV5-1 and J usage is TRBJ2-3; possible D gene TRBD2, 5 bases. Germline CDR1 and CDR2: SGHRS and YFSETQ. CDR3 size: 15 residues. The CDR3 loop is CASSLGGVNTNTQYY. DNA for the CDR3: TGCGCCAGCAGCTTGGGGGGAGTCAACACAAATACGCAGTATTAT.